Included here is one T cell receptor (beta chain) sequence, with context. This sample was taken from a study of cytomegalovirus exposure and HLA in healthy donors. It was with 60 Vbeta and 13 Jbeta primers that the PCR ran. The authors' processing: Later work found tens of millions of unique TCR beta chains, with approximately 12 million shared. TCRdb's copy holds only in-frame clones and misses some; the assay was immunoSEQ multiplex PCR. D and trimming were read from the DNA, whereas the V and J calls and clone size are those reported in that table. The sample gives 150,000 to 200,000 clones, about four fifths of which show up once; approximately 4% is in the top ten. Germline-derived CDR1 and CDR2 are SGHRS and YFSETQ. The length of the CDR3 is 15 residues. Trimming stripped 2 bases from V and 2 bases from J, with 12 bases between.

Source material: PBMCs. The chain carries TRBV5-1 and TRBJ2-3; no clear D. The TCR comes from a man aged 45-65 years in good health and CMV-seropositive. CDR3 in amino acids: CASSLDGYLTDTQYF. The CDR3 DNA reads as TGCGCCAGCAGCTTAGACGGGTACCTCACAGATACGCAGTATTTT.